The rows below give T cell receptor beta chains drawn from one sample of a study of breast tumors, draining lymph nodes, adjacent tissues. MiXCR, applied by TCRdb to the multiplex PCR reads, yields one record per CDR3 protein. The repertoire holds 250,000 or so distinct CDR3 sequences, with 30% to 35% as singletons. Sequencing was done on a sample of axillary lymph node tissue. The origin of the receptors is a female donor with breast cancer. Some clones in this sample may be carry-over from other donors' samples. CDR3s include the opening cysteine and the closing phenylalanine or tryptophan. Each record gives: D gene, V gene, J gene, clone size, CDR3 DNA, CDR3 protein. The D gene is left open where the match is weak. The listing skips clone size in some rows; elsewhere it reads once, few, many or a size class.

>-|TRBV7-9|TRBJ2-7|many
TGTGCCAGCAGCAGGGGCTCCTACGAGCAGTACTTC
CASSRGSYEQYF
>-|TRBV30|TRBJ2-7|many
TGTGCCTGGAGTGTGGGGGGTACTGGCGAGCAGTACTTC
CAWSVGGTGEQYF
>TRBD2|TRBV6-6|TRBJ2-1|many
TGTGCCAGCAGTGATAGCGGGAGGGCCTCGGGACATGAGCAGTTCTTC
CASSDSGRASGHEQFF
>-|TRBV7-2|TRBJ2-2|many
TGTGCCAGTAGCCGCCGGAGGGACCCGAACACCGGGGAGCTGTTTTTT
CASSRRRDPNTGELFF
>-|TRBV19|TRBJ1-4|many
TGTGCCAGCCGGACAGTTGGAGGAGAAAAACTGTTTTTT
CASRTVGGEKLFF
>-|TRBV30|TRBJ1-2|many
TGTGCCTGGAGGGGGGTGGGGGGCTACACCTTC
CAWRGVGGYTF
>TRBD2|TRBV5-4|TRBJ2-7|-
TGTGCCAGCAGCTTGTATCAGGGTAGCGGGACCTACGAGCAGTACTTC
CASSLYQGSGTYEQYF
>TRBD1|TRBV15|TRBJ1-2|many
TGTGCCACCAGTCTACCAGGGGGTGGCGTTGGCTACACCTTC
CATSLPGGGVGYTF
>TRBD1|TRBV29-1|TRBJ2-7|many
TGCAGCGCCCTAAGACAGGGGGACGACGAGCAGTACTTC
CSALRQGDDEQYF
>-|TRBV29-1|TRBJ2-2|many
TGCAGCGTTGCTGAAGCGAACACCGGGGAGCTGTTTTTT
CSVAEANTGELFF
>-|TRBV14|TRBJ1-2|many
TGTGCCAGCAGCCTTACAACTAACTATGGCTACACCTTC
CASSLTTNYGYTF
>TRBD1|TRBV28|TRBJ2-3|-
TGTGCCAGCAGTTACGGGACAGGGGGCGGCACAGATACGCAGTATTTT
CASSYGTGGGTDTQYF
>TRBD1|TRBV5-5|TRBJ1-5|many
TGTGCCATACCGTCGATCTATCCGGGACAGTATAGCAATCAGCCCCAGCATTTT
CAIPSIYPGQYSNQPQHF
>TRBD2|TRBV7-2|TRBJ2-3|many
TGTGCCAGCAGCTTGTCAGCGGGACCCACAGATACGCAGTATTTT
CASSLSAGPTDTQYF
>-|TRBV6-6|TRBJ2-1|many
TGTGCCAGCAGCCGGAGGGCCAGCTCCTACAATGAGCAGTTCTTC
CASSRRASSYNEQFF
>TRBD1|TRBV19|TRBJ2-2|-
TGTGCCAGTAAGAGACAGGGGAACACCGGGGAGCTGTTCTTT
CASKRQGNTGELFF
>-|TRBV19|TRBJ1-5|many
TGTGCCAGTAGTACGCACCTGGGTGGGATTCAGCCCCAGCATTTT
CASSTHLGGIQPQHF
>-|TRBV6-6|TRBJ1-2|many
TGTGCCAGCAGTCAATCAGGGAGGGGAGGCTACACCTTC
CASSQSGRGGYTF
>-|TRBV19|TRBJ1-5|-
TGTGCCAGTGGTATAACGGGGGTAGGCAATCAGCCCCAGCATTTT
CASGITGVGNQPQHF
>TRBD2|TRBV12-3/TRBV12-4|TRBJ2-5|-
TGTGCTAGTGGTTCCTCAGCGGGAGTGTTGGAGACCCAGTACTTC
CASGSSAGVLETQYF
>-|TRBV20-1|TRBJ2-3|many
TGCAGTGCTGGTCAGGGGCCAGATACGCAGTATTTT
CSAGQGPDTQYF
>TRBD2|TRBV20-1|TRBJ2-7|many
TGCAGTGCTGGGAGACTAGCCGTCGAGCAGTACTTC
CSAGRLAVEQYF
>-|TRBV12-3/TRBV12-4|TRBJ1-2|many
TGTGCCAGCAGTTTCTCAGAACTAGGCTACACCTTC
CASSFSELGYTF
>TRBD2|TRBV20-1|TRBJ2-3|many
TGCAGTGCTAGTGGCGGGAGCATATACACAGATACGCAGTATTTT
CSASGGSIYTDTQYF
>-|TRBV20-1|TRBJ2-3|-
TGCAGTGCTCCAAGGGGGGTCTCCTACAATGAGCAGTATTTT
CSAPRGVSYNEQYF
>-|TRBV20-1|TRBJ2-2|few
TGCAGTGCGAACACCGGGGAGCTGTTTTTT
CSANTGELFF
>-|TRBV27|TRBJ1-1|-
TGTGCCAGCAAGAACGACCCGCTGGGTGAAGCTTTCTTT
CASKNDPLGEAFF
>-|TRBV7-9|TRBJ1-5|many
TGTGCCAGCAGCTTTAATAGCAATCAGCCCCAGCATTTT
CASSFNSNQPQHF